This TCR beta chain was recorded in a study of T cell changes during pregnancy in multiple sclerosis. The germline V gene encodes CDR1 ENHRY and CDR2 SYGVKD. The J segment lost 5 bases and the V segment lost 8 bases, leaving 14 bases of the junction unmatched. The CDR3 totals 15 residues. The data were produced by immunoSEQ multiplex PCR, yet TCRdb's version contains in-frame clones alone and is incomplete. The sample yields approximately 33,000 clones, around 90% seen once. The TCR originated in a female donor in good health, enrolled as a control in a pregnancy study. V gene TRBV10-3 combines with J gene TRBJ2-7, with 8 nucleotides matching TRBD2. This specimen consisted of CD4+ T cells from peripheral blood mononuclear cells, obtained in the first trimester of pregnancy. CDR3 protein: CAIRKEERGINEQYF. In DNA form, the CDR3 reads TGTGCCATCCGAAAAGAGGAGCGGGGGATTAACGAGCAGTACTTC.